These T cell receptor beta chains were read from a single sample in a study of T cells after yellow fever vaccination. TCRdb re-called the 5' RACE reads through MiXCR, storing one row per CDR3 protein. The sample includes 500,000 to 650,000 distinct CDR3 sequences, 12% of them seen just once. Sequenced here: PBMCs, sampled on the day of the yellow fever booster vaccination. Receptors were obtained from a man aged 25-45 years who received the YFV17D yellow fever vaccine. Both conserved end residues are part of each CDR3. The order of the fields is V gene, J gene, clone size, D gene, CDR3 DNA, CDR3 protein. D genes are given only for firm matches. Some rows mark clone size as missing; the rest say once, few, many or name a class of expanded clone.

V gene: TRBV7-2; J gene: TRBJ2-2; clone size: .; D gene: TRBD1; CDR3 DNA: TGTGCCAGCAGCTTAGCTTTACAGGGGTCCGGGGAGCTGTTTTTT; CDR3 protein: CASSLALQGSGELFF
V gene: TRBV20-1; J gene: TRBJ2-7; clone size: few; D gene: .; CDR3 DNA: TGCAGTGCTAGAGATATTGACAGGCTACTCTACGAGCAGTACTTC; CDR3 protein: CSARDIDRLLYEQYF
V gene: TRBV30; J gene: TRBJ2-3; clone size: many; D gene: TRBD2; CDR3 DNA: TGTGCCTGGAGTGTAGCGGGGGGGGTAGGCCTGGCAGATACGCAGTATTTT; CDR3 protein: CAWSVAGGVGLADTQYF
V gene: TRBV29-1; J gene: TRBJ1-1; clone size: few; D gene: .; CDR3 DNA: TGCAGCGTTGCTGCAGGGAGGGGCACTGAAGCTTTCTTT; CDR3 protein: CSVAAGRGTEAFF
V gene: TRBV5-1; J gene: TRBJ2-7; clone size: few; D gene: .; CDR3 DNA: TGCGCCAGCAGTTTCCTAGCGAGCTCCTACGAGCAGTACTTC; CDR3 protein: CASSFLASSYEQYF
V gene: TRBV12-3/TRBV12-4; J gene: TRBJ2-5; clone size: few; D gene: .; CDR3 DNA: TGTGCCAGCAGTGCCCACAGGGACCAAGAGACCCAGTACTTC; CDR3 protein: CASSAHRDQETQYF
V gene: TRBV5-1; J gene: TRBJ2-1; clone size: many; D gene: .; CDR3 DNA: TGCGCCAGCAGCTTGGCCAGGAAAAGTCGAGACAATGAGCAGTTCTTC; CDR3 protein: CASSLARKSRDNEQFF
V gene: TRBV7-3; J gene: TRBJ2-1; clone size: few; D gene: TRBD2; CDR3 DNA: TGTGCCAGCAGCTTAACGACTAGCGGGAACTACAATGAGCAGTTCTTC; CDR3 protein: CASSLTTSGNYNEQFF
V gene: TRBV6-2/TRBV6-3; J gene: TRBJ1-4; clone size: .; D gene: TRBD1; CDR3 DNA: TGTGCCAGCAGACCTACGGACAGGGCTGAAAAACTGTTTTTT; CDR3 protein: CASRPTDRAEKLFF
V gene: TRBV5-6; J gene: TRBJ2-3; clone size: few; D gene: TRBD2; CDR3 DNA: TGTGCCAGCAGCTTCCCGGGGGGTTTAATGGCAGATACGCAGTATTTT; CDR3 protein: CASSFPGGLMADTQYF
V gene: TRBV15; J gene: TRBJ1-6; clone size: .; D gene: .; CDR3 DNA: TGTGCCACCAGCAGCGATCGTAAACCCCTCCACTTT; CDR3 protein: CATSSDRKPLHF
V gene: TRBV7-2; J gene: TRBJ1-2; clone size: many; D gene: .; CDR3 DNA: TGTGCCAGCAGCTTCCAGAACAGCCATGGCTACACCTTC; CDR3 protein: CASSFQNSHGYTF
V gene: TRBV28; J gene: TRBJ2-7; clone size: .; D gene: TRBD1; CDR3 DNA: TGTGCCAGCAGACTCGGGTCAGGGGGTGTGCAGTACTTC; CDR3 protein: CASRLGSGGVQYF
V gene: TRBV6-5; J gene: TRBJ2-7; clone size: .; D gene: TRBD1; CDR3 DNA: TGTGCCAGCAGTTTGTTGCAGGGGGTCCACGAGCAGTACTTC; CDR3 protein: CASSLLQGVHEQYF
V gene: TRBV7-9; J gene: TRBJ1-1; clone size: few; D gene: TRBD1; CDR3 DNA: TGTGCCAGCAGCAGGACAGGGGAAGCTTTCTTT; CDR3 protein: CASSRTGEAFF
V gene: TRBV12-3/TRBV12-4; J gene: TRBJ2-2; clone size: .; D gene: .; CDR3 DNA: TGTGCCAGCAGTCCCCCGGAGAGCGCGAACACCGGGGAGCTGTTTTTT; CDR3 protein: CASSPPESANTGELFF
V gene: TRBV4-1; J gene: TRBJ1-2; clone size: few; D gene: TRBD1; CDR3 DNA: TGCGCCAGCAGCCAAGGGGGACAGGGTGGTGGCTACACCTTC; CDR3 protein: CASSQGGQGGGYTF
V gene: TRBV5-4; J gene: TRBJ2-1; clone size: few; D gene: .; CDR3 DNA: TGTGCCAGCAGCAATCGGGTGCATGATGAGCAGTTCTTC; CDR3 protein: CASSNRVHDEQFF
V gene: TRBV29-1; J gene: TRBJ1-1; clone size: few; D gene: .; CDR3 DNA: TGCAGCGTTAAAGCGGTATCGAGGACTGAAGCTTTCTTT; CDR3 protein: CSVKAVSRTEAFF
V gene: TRBV7-2; J gene: TRBJ2-3; clone size: .; D gene: .; CDR3 DNA: TGTGCCAGCAGCCTATACAAGGACGGCCTCACAGATACGCAGTATTTT; CDR3 protein: CASSLYKDGLTDTQYF
V gene: TRBV4-2; J gene: TRBJ2-2; clone size: .; D gene: TRBD1; CDR3 DNA: TGTGCCAGCAGCCGAGGGGGCCAGAACACCGGGGAGCTGTTTTTT; CDR3 protein: CASSRGGQNTGELFF
V gene: TRBV7-2; J gene: TRBJ2-3; clone size: once; D gene: .; CDR3 DNA: TGTGCCAGCAGCCCTGCGGGCGTAGAAGCAGATACGCAGTATTTT; CDR3 protein: CASSPAGVEADTQYF
V gene: TRBV5-5; J gene: TRBJ1-3; clone size: many; D gene: .; CDR3 DNA: TGTGCCAGCAGCCCAAGGGATGGAAACACCATATATTTT; CDR3 protein: CASSPRDGNTIYF
V gene: TRBV5-1; J gene: TRBJ2-3; clone size: few; D gene: .; CDR3 DNA: TGCGCCAGCAGCCCGGTGAGGGCGGGGGATACGCAGTATTTT; CDR3 protein: CASSPVRAGDTQYF
V gene: TRBV21-1; J gene: TRBJ1-2; clone size: few; D gene: .; CDR3 DNA: TGTGCCAGCAGCAATAAAGTCGGGGGGCGCGGGCGTGGCTACACCTTC; CDR3 protein: CASSNKVGGRGRGYTF
V gene: TRBV19; J gene: TRBJ1-2; clone size: few; D gene: .; CDR3 DNA: TGTGCCAGTAGTCTAATGCCAAACCCGACGGCGGGGGGCTACACCTTC; CDR3 protein: CASSLMPNPTAGGYTF
V gene: TRBV7-9; J gene: TRBJ2-7; clone size: few; D gene: .; CDR3 DNA: TGTGCCAGCAGCTCCCTATTAAACCCCTACGAGCAGTACTTC; CDR3 protein: CASSSLLNPYEQYF
V gene: TRBV10-3; J gene: TRBJ2-7; clone size: few; D gene: TRBD2; CDR3 DNA: TGTGCCATTAGGGCCCAGGCGGGAGCCTACGAGCAGTACTTC; CDR3 protein: CAIRAQAGAYEQYF
V gene: TRBV21-1; J gene: TRBJ2-3; clone size: .; D gene: .; CDR3 DNA: TGTGCCAGCAGCAAAGTAATAGCCGGGACAGGTTCTACAGATACGCAGTATTTT; CDR3 protein: CASSKVIAGTGSTDTQYF
V gene: TRBV7-2; J gene: TRBJ2-5; clone size: .; D gene: .; CDR3 DNA: TGTGCCAGCAGCTTCGCGGGACGGAGAGAGACCCAGTACTTC; CDR3 protein: CASSFAGRRETQYF
V gene: TRBV5-1; J gene: TRBJ2-7; clone size: .; D gene: .; CDR3 DNA: TGCGCCAGCAGCTTCGGCCAGGACGAGCAGTACTTC; CDR3 protein: CASSFGQDEQYF
V gene: TRBV20-1; J gene: TRBJ1-5; clone size: .; D gene: .; CDR3 DNA: TGCAGTGTTGGGACTCGCTTTAATCAGCCCCAGCATTTT; CDR3 protein: CSVGTRFNQPQHF
V gene: TRBV11-2; J gene: TRBJ2-7; clone size: .; D gene: .; CDR3 DNA: TGTGCCAGCAGCGACAGAATATACGAGCAGTACTTC; CDR3 protein: CASSDRIYEQYF
V gene: TRBV10-3; J gene: TRBJ2-1; clone size: .; D gene: TRBD1; CDR3 DNA: TGTGCCATCAAAGGCACAGGGGGCTCAACGGACAAAGTTAATGAGCAGTTCTTC; CDR3 protein: CAIKGTGGSTDKVNEQFF
V gene: TRBV7-8; J gene: TRBJ2-7; clone size: many; D gene: .; CDR3 DNA: TGTGCCAGCAGCTTAGAAGCAGGGGCAAATATCCACGAGCAGTACTTC; CDR3 protein: CASSLEAGANIHEQYF
V gene: TRBV20-1; J gene: TRBJ1-2; clone size: few; D gene: TRBD1; CDR3 DNA: TGCAGTGCTGGGACAGGGGTGGACTATGGCTACACCTTC; CDR3 protein: CSAGTGVDYGYTF
V gene: TRBV29-1; J gene: TRBJ1-1; clone size: few; D gene: .; CDR3 DNA: TGCAGCGCTTCTGGACGGCTGGAAGCAGAAGCTTTCTTT; CDR3 protein: CSASGRLEAEAFF
V gene: TRBV12-3/TRBV12-4; J gene: TRBJ1-5; clone size: many; D gene: TRBD1; CDR3 DNA: TGTGCCAGTTCGACAGGGAACGGCAATCAGCCCCAGCATTTT; CDR3 protein: CASSTGNGNQPQHF
V gene: TRBV7-2; J gene: TRBJ2-2; clone size: few; D gene: TRBD2; CDR3 DNA: TGTGCCAGCACCTCTTTAGCGGGAGGGCCTGGGGAGCTGTTTTTT; CDR3 protein: CASTSLAGGPGELFF
V gene: TRBV12-3/TRBV12-4; J gene: TRBJ2-3; clone size: .; D gene: .; CDR3 DNA: TGTGCCAGCAGCCCACGGGACTCCTGGCCAGATACGCAGTATTTT; CDR3 protein: CASSPRDSWPDTQYF
V gene: TRBV12-5; J gene: TRBJ2-1; clone size: .; D gene: .; CDR3 DNA: TGTGCTAGTGGTCCCCGGGTAGCGATATACAATGAGCAGTTCTTC; CDR3 protein: CASGPRVAIYNEQFF
V gene: TRBV28; J gene: TRBJ1-2; clone size: .; D gene: .; CDR3 DNA: TGTGCCAGCAGTTTATGGTCAGGGCTTGATGGCTACACCTTC; CDR3 protein: CASSLWSGLDGYTF
V gene: TRBV7-6; J gene: TRBJ2-2; clone size: few; D gene: TRBD1; CDR3 DNA: TGTGCCAGCAGCTTAGTGGCGGACAGGGGAATCGGGGAGCTGTTTTTT; CDR3 protein: CASSLVADRGIGELFF
V gene: TRBV7-2; J gene: TRBJ2-6; clone size: .; D gene: TRBD1; CDR3 DNA: TGTGCCAGCGGCGTGAGGGACAGGGCCCCTGGGGCCAACGTCCTGACTTTC; CDR3 protein: CASGVRDRAPGANVLTF
V gene: TRBV7-2; J gene: TRBJ2-7; clone size: few; D gene: TRBD2; CDR3 DNA: TGTGCCAGCAGCTTACAGGCTAGCGGGGCCTACGAGCAGTACTTC; CDR3 protein: CASSLQASGAYEQYF
V gene: TRBV3-1; J gene: TRBJ2-1; clone size: .; D gene: .; CDR3 DNA: TGTGCCAGCAGCCCCTCCGATATTGGCTACAATGAGCAGTTCTTC; CDR3 protein: CASSPSDIGYNEQFF
V gene: TRBV7-9; J gene: TRBJ2-1; clone size: few; D gene: TRBD2; CDR3 DNA: TGTGCCAGCAGCTTTGGGACTATCAATGAGCAGTTCTTC; CDR3 protein: CASSFGTINEQFF
V gene: TRBV3-1; J gene: TRBJ2-7; clone size: .; D gene: TRBD2; CDR3 DNA: TGTGCCAGCAGCCGCTCTCCGGGACTAGCGGGAGCGGGGGCCTACGAGCAGTACTTC; CDR3 protein: CASSRSPGLAGAGAYEQYF
V gene: TRBV7-6; J gene: TRBJ1-4; clone size: .; D gene: .; CDR3 DNA: TGTGCCAGCAGCTCGACGGGGGGAAAACTGTTTTTT; CDR3 protein: CASSSTGGKLFF
V gene: TRBV2; J gene: TRBJ2-7; clone size: .; D gene: .; CDR3 DNA: TGTGCCAGCAGGGGCGGACTGGTCTCCTACGAGCAGTACTTC; CDR3 protein: CASRGGLVSYEQYF
V gene: TRBV7-9; J gene: TRBJ2-1; clone size: .; D gene: TRBD1; CDR3 DNA: TGTGCCAGCAGCTTAGGGGACAGGCAGTTCTTC; CDR3 protein: CASSLGDRQFF
V gene: TRBV29-1; J gene: TRBJ2-1; clone size: few; D gene: TRBD2; CDR3 DNA: TGCAGCGTTATCCGGACTAGTCCGTCTGAGCAGTTCTTC; CDR3 protein: CSVIRTSPSEQFF
V gene: TRBV11-2; J gene: TRBJ2-2; clone size: .; D gene: .; CDR3 DNA: TGTGCCAGCAGCGATACGAATCTGATCGGGGAGCTGTTTTTT; CDR3 protein: CASSDTNLIGELFF
V gene: TRBV20-1; J gene: TRBJ1-5; clone size: few; D gene: .; CDR3 DNA: TGCAGTCAGGGCTGGGGCAATCAGCCCCAGCATTTT; CDR3 protein: CSQGWGNQPQHF
V gene: TRBV6-5; J gene: TRBJ2-7; clone size: few; D gene: TRBD2; CDR3 DNA: TGTGCCAGCAGTTACGTCGCCCCTGGGACTAGCGGGAAATACGAGCAGTACTTC; CDR3 protein: CASSYVAPGTSGKYEQYF